A single sample is the source of the 5 T cell receptor beta chains below, sequenced in a study of long-term antiretroviral therapy in people with HIV. Version v3.0 of the immunoSEQ assay was performed at survey level. Produced via immunoSEQ multiplex PCR; TCRdb's table is partial and in-frame only. The sample shows about 24,000 clones, approximately 80% of them seen only once. The material sequenced was unsorted PBMCs, taken 4.4 years after starting antiretroviral therapy. These receptors all stem from a man in his thirties or forties with HIV.

The J gene is TRBJ1-1, the V gene TRBV2; D call uncertain. Trimming pared 7 bases from V and 1 base from J, leaving 13 bases between. The CDR3 runs 14 residues. Germline lookup yields CDR1 SNHLY and CDR2 FYNNEI. As DNA, the CDR3 is TGTGCCAGCAAGGACTCCACCTCGAACACTGAAGCTTTCTTT. Amino acid sequence: CASKDSTSNTEAFF.

This clone showed up just a few times. The gene calls are TRBV2 and TRBJ2-1; 10 bases are a match to TRBD2. In germline, CDR1 is SNHLY, CDR2 FYNNEI. Losses at the gene ends were 3 bases for V and 5 bases for J; bases not matched to a gene: 4. The CDR3 has 15 amino acids. The CDR3: CASSEGLAGDNEQFF. In nucleotides, the CDR3 is TGTGCCAGCAGTGAGGGCCTAGCGGGAGACAATGAGCAGTTCTTC.

V and J are TRBV6-1 and TRBJ2-2, with D perhaps TRBD1 or TRBD2 (5 bases each). This CDR3 is built from 13 residues. Trimming pared 3 bases from V and 5 bases from J, leaving 7 bases between. The germline CDR1 and CDR2 sequences are MNHNS and SASEGT. The chain's CDR3 is CASSDRETGELFF. The CDR3 DNA reads as TGTGCCAGCAGTGACAGGGAGACCGGGGAGCTGTTTTTT.

V and J are TRBV6-6 and TRBJ2-7, with 7 bases identical to TRBD2. The CDR3 contains 13 residues. Germline CDR1 and CDR2: MNHNY and SVGAGI (reference sequence). The CDR3 region has the DNA TGTGGAAGTGGGCGGGAGTCCGGATACGAGCAGTACTTC. Its translation is CGSGRESGYEQYF.

The chain carries TRBV6-6 and TRBJ1-1; D ambiguous. The CDR3 is 15 amino acids. V was cut by 0 bases and J by 4 bases, with 12 bases left in between. Germline assignment: CDR1 MNHNY and CDR2 SVGAGI (reference sequence). CDR3 sequence reads: CASSYSATAATEAFF. The CDR3 bases are TGTGCCAGCAGTTACTCGGCTACAGCAGCCACTGAAGCTTTCTTT.